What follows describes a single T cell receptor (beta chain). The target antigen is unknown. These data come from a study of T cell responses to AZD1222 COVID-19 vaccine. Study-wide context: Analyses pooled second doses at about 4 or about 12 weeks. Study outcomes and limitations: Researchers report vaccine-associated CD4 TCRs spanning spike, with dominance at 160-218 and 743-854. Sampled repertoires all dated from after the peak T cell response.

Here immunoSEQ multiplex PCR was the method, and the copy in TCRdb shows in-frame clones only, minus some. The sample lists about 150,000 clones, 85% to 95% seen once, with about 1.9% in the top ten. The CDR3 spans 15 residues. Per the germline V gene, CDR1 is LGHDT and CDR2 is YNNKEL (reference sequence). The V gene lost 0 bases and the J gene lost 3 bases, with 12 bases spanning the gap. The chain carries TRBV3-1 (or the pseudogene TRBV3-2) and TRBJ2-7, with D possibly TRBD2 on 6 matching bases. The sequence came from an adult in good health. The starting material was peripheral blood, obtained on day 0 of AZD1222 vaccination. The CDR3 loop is CASSQDSWGVYEQYF. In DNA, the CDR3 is TGTGCCAGCAGCCAAGATAGCTGGGGGGTCTACGAGCAGTACTTC.